This T cell receptor (beta chain) is drawn from a study of regulatory T cells in long-lasting Graves disease (dated by TCRdb to the early 2020s). Background on the whole study: In the newly diagnosed Graves' disease group, patients had been taking antithyroid drugs for less than 3 months. Persistent Graves' disease patients were compared with newly diagnosed Graves' disease patients by peripheral blood TCR sequencing and RNA sequencing. The study took place in China and was registered as a clinical trial. A total of 33 samples underwent TCR sequencing, from about 13 patients with persistent Graves' disease and roughly 20 patients with newly diagnosed Graves' disease. Study-level results and caveats: The study examined only peripheral blood because the primary lesion, thyroid tissue, could not be accessed. Only the TCR beta chain was sequenced and analyzed. The authors acknowledged the small sample size as a limitation that may reduce accuracy. Preferential use of TRBV28, TRBJ1-2 and TRBJ2-5 was observed in persistent disease, whereas TRBV20-1 and TRBJ2-1 were favored in newly diagnosed disease. Patients with persistent disease shared more public clonotypes (about 3,000) than newly diagnosed patients did (approximately 990). Lower TCR Shannon entropy and fewer highly expanded clones were observed in persistent Graves' disease patients than in newly diagnosed patients, which suggested clonal expansion.

V gives up 1 base and J gives up 9 bases, and the segment between their germline ends measures 16 bases. Reading from cysteine to phenylalanine, the CDR3 counts 15 amino acids. Only CDR3 DNA is held: 45 bases, read in frame from base 1. CDR1 and CDR2, looked up from the germline V gene (reference sequence), are LNHNV and YYDKDF. The time point label corresponds to: newly diagnosed GD, antithyroid drugs for less than 3 months. For both TCR sequencing and RNA sequencing, RNA was extracted from PBMCs using TRIzol. Graves' disease was diagnosed according to American Thyroid Association guidelines. Patients for the study were recruited at an endocrinology department in Xi'an, China. Each patient gave 9 to 10 milliliters of peripheral blood, collected in an EDTA anticoagulant tube. PBMCs were isolated by Ficoll Paque Plus density gradient separation without further T cell sorting. An Agilent 2100 Bioanalyzer and agarose gel were used to check RNA quality, while a NanoDrop 2000 measured RNA concentration.

This clonotype was seen repeatedly, ten times or more. Its antigen remains unidentified. No quality values exist for individual bases; no much larger clone is one base distant. Libraries were prepared through multiplex PCR. For sequencing, an Illumina HiSeq 4000 was employed. iRepertoire HTBI primers and Arm-PCR amplification of CDR3 regions were used to construct TCR beta libraries. Before sequencing, the PCR products went through gel purification. Per the source publication's procedure: A total of 62 TRBV and some 13 TRBJ segments were identified across samples and were used for gene usage analysis of CDR3 amino acid clonotypes. COPE and FqMerger were used to merge filtered high-quality paired reads into contigs. BLAST was used to align contigs to IMGT TRBV, TRBD and TRBJ reference genes, with CDR3 defined following IMGT. Highly expanded clones were defined as clonotypes with a frequency above 0.1%. Shannon entropy served as the measure of repertoire diversity, while the Gini coefficient captured V-J evenness. Clonotypes shared by more than one individual were considered public. TCRdb reprocessed the public reads (quality trimming at Q25 with fastp, clone calling with MiXCR) and kept in-frame beta chains. Each record represents a unique CDR3 protein, reported with the most common genes and DNA among its rows. In this record, the V and J calls reflect TCRdb's handling and not the investigators' own analysis. For this sample there are 350,000 to 400,000 distinct CDR3 sequences; 15% to 19% appear just once. Over 20% of the sample lies in the top ten.

This clonotype was obtained from a female donor with Graves disease. The chain was built from TRBV15 and TRBJ2-1; the D gene is perhaps TRBD1, from 5 matching bases. The source was peripheral blood mononuclear cells (PBMCs), collected at new diagnosis, from a patient treated with antithyroid drugs. The CDR3 corresponds to CATSRGRQTHCEQFF. The sequenced DNA: TGTGCCACCAGCAGAGGCCGACAGACGCACTGTGAGCAGTTCTTC.